Following are 4 T cell receptor beta chains from one sample sequenced in a study of shared clonotypes between healthy human individuals. Generated by immunoSEQ multiplex PCR, the TCRdb table keeps only in-frame clones and is missing some. The data contain 330,000 or so clones, approximately 79% of them singletons. The specimen was memory CD4+ T cells sorted from blood. The subset is: CD45RA-negative fraction. The receptor set was obtained from a man aged 25 to 40 in good health.

This chain connects TRBV5-1 to TRBJ2-7; D not resolved. The CDR3 is 14 amino acids. Germline V gives CDR1 SGHRS, CDR2 YFSETQ. V shed 0 bases and J shed 1 base, with 8 bases lying between them. CDR3 sequence: CASSLVADSYEQYF. The CDR3 DNA follows: TGCGCCAGCAGCTTGGTCGCGGATTCCTACGAGCAGTACTTC.

The V and J genes are TRBV4-3 and TRBJ2-1, with 8 nucleotides matching TRBD2. V shed 5 bases, J shed 4 bases, and the junction held 7 bases outside the gene matches. This CDR3 contains 15 residues. Germline V gene data show CDR1 as LGHNA and CDR2 as YSLEER. The CDR3, as DNA: TGCGCCAGCAGCGAAGTTACTAGCGGATACAATGAGCAGTTCTTC. Translation: CASSEVTSGYNEQFF.

The rearrangement uses TRBV27 and TRBJ2-1; D assignment may be TRBD1 or TRBD2 (5 bases each). The CDR3 has 15 residues. The germline V and J ends were trimmed by 6 bases and 3 bases, with 15 bases remaining between them. CDR1 and CDR2 from the germline V gene are MNHEY and SMNVEV (reference sequence). Here the CDR3 reads CASRPGPPLYNEQFF. For the CDR3, the DNA is TGTGCCAGCAGGCCGGGACCACCCCTCTACAATGAGCAGTTCTTC.

As for this clone: One end of the junction varies from germline; a read error may be responsible. J is TRBJ2-7 and V is TRBV4-1; D may be TRBD1 (6 bases). This CDR3 has 15 amino acids. CDR1 and CDR2 from the germline V gene are MGHRA and YSYEKL. The CDR3 spells CASSRLTGRVYEQYF. CDR3 nucleotides: TGCGCCAGCAGCCGTTTGACAGGTCGAGTATACGAACAGTACTTC.